This T cell receptor (beta chain) comes out of a study of PD-L1 blockade in urothelial cancer. The time point denotes: pretreatment peripheral blood. Data came from immunoSEQ multiplex PCR; TCRdb stores just in-frame clones and leaves some out. The sample consists of about 52,000 clones, roughly 82% of them appearing once. This clone was observed once. Its antigen is still unknown. Findings of the study overall: Tumor-associated clones in the blood of durable-benefit patients grew more at 3 weeks.

The receptor was derived from a man aged 50 to 60 with urothelial cancer. The source was PBMCs, collected around atezolizumab (anti-PD-L1) treatment.

CDR3 DNA: TGTGCCAGTATAGGCGACAGGGGGCGAGGGGCTAATGAAAAACTGTTTTTT. It codes for CASIGDRGRGANEKLFF. V and J are TRBV2 and TRBJ1-4; TRBD1 agrees at 10 bases. V gave up 9 bases and J gave up 3 bases; unmatched junction bases: 13. This CDR3 region has 17 residues. Germline V gives CDR1 SNHLY, CDR2 FYNNEI.